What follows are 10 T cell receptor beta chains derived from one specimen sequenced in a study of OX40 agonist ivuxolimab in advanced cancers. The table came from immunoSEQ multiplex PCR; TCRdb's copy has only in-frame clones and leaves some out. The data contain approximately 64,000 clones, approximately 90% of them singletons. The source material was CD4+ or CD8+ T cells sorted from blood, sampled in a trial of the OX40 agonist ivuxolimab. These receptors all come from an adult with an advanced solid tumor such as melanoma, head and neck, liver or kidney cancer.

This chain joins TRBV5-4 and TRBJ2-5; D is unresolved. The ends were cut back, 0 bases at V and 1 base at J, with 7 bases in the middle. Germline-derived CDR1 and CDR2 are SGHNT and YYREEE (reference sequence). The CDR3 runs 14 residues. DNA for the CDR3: TGTGCCAGCAGCTTGGCTTTAATCCAAGAGACCCAGTACTTC. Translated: CASSLALIQETQYF.

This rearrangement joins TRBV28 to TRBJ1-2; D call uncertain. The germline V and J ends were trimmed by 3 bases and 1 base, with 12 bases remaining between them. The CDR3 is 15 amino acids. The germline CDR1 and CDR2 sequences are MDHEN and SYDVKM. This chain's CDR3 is CASSLPLISNYGYTF. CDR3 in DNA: TGTGCCAGCAGTTTGCCTCTGATTAGTAACTATGGCTACACCTTC.

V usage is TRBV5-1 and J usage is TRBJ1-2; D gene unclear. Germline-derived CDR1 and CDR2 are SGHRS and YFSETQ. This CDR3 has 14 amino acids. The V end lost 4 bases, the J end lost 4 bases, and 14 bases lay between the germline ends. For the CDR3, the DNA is TGCGCCAGCAGCCCGGAGCGGTGGGGCTATGGCTACACCTTC. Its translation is CASSPERWGYGYTF.

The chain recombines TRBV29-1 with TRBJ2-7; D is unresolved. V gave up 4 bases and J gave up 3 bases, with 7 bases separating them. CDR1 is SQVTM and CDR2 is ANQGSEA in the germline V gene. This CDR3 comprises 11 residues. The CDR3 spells CSVAGVYEQYF. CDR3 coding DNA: TGCAGCGTTGCCGGAGTCTACGAGCAGTACTTC.

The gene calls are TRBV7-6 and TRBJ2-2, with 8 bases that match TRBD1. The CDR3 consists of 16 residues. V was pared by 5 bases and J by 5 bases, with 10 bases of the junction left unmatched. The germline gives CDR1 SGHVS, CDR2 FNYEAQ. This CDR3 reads CASSRGQGFRTGELFF. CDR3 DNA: TGTGCCAGCAGCAGAGGACAGGGCTTTAGGACCGGGGAGCTGTTTTTT.

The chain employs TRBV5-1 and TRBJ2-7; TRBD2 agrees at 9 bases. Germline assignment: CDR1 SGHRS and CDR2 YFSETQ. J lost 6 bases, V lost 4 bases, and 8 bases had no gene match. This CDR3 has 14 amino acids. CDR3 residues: CASSHPGGRAEQYF. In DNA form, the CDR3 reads TGCGCCAGCAGCCACCCCGGCGGGAGGGCCGAGCAGTACTTC.

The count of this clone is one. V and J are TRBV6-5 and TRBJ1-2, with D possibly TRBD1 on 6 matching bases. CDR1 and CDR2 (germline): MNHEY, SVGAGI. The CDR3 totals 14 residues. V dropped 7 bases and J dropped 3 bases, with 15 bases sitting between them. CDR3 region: CASNQDSSYYGYTF. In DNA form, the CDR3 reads TGTGCCAGCAACCAGGACAGCTCGTACTATGGCTACACCTTC.

CDR3 in DNA: TGTGCCAGCAGGGAGACAGGGGTCTCTGGGGCCAACGTCCTGACTTTC. This translates into CASRETGVSGANVLTF. This chain links TRBV28 with TRBJ2-6; 8 positions agree with TRBD1. The V segment lost 6 bases and the J segment 0 bases; nucleotides outside the gene matches: 4. Germline V gene sequence: CDR1 MDHEN, CDR2 SYDVKM. The CDR3 length is 16 residues.

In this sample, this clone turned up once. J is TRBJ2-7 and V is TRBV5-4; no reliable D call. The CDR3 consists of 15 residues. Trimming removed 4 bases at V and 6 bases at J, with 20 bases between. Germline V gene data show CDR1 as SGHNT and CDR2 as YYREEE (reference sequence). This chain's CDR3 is CASSLGPSHLTEQYF. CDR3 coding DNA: TGTGCCAGCAGCCTCGGGCCCTCACATTTAACCGAGCAGTACTTC.

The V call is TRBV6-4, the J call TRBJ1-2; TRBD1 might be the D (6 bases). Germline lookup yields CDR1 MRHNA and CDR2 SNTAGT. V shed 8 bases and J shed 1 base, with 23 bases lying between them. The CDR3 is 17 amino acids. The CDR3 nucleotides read TGTGCCAGCCGGGACTGCCAAAACAGGGAAATTAACTATGGCTACACCTTC. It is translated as CASRDCQNREINYGYTF.